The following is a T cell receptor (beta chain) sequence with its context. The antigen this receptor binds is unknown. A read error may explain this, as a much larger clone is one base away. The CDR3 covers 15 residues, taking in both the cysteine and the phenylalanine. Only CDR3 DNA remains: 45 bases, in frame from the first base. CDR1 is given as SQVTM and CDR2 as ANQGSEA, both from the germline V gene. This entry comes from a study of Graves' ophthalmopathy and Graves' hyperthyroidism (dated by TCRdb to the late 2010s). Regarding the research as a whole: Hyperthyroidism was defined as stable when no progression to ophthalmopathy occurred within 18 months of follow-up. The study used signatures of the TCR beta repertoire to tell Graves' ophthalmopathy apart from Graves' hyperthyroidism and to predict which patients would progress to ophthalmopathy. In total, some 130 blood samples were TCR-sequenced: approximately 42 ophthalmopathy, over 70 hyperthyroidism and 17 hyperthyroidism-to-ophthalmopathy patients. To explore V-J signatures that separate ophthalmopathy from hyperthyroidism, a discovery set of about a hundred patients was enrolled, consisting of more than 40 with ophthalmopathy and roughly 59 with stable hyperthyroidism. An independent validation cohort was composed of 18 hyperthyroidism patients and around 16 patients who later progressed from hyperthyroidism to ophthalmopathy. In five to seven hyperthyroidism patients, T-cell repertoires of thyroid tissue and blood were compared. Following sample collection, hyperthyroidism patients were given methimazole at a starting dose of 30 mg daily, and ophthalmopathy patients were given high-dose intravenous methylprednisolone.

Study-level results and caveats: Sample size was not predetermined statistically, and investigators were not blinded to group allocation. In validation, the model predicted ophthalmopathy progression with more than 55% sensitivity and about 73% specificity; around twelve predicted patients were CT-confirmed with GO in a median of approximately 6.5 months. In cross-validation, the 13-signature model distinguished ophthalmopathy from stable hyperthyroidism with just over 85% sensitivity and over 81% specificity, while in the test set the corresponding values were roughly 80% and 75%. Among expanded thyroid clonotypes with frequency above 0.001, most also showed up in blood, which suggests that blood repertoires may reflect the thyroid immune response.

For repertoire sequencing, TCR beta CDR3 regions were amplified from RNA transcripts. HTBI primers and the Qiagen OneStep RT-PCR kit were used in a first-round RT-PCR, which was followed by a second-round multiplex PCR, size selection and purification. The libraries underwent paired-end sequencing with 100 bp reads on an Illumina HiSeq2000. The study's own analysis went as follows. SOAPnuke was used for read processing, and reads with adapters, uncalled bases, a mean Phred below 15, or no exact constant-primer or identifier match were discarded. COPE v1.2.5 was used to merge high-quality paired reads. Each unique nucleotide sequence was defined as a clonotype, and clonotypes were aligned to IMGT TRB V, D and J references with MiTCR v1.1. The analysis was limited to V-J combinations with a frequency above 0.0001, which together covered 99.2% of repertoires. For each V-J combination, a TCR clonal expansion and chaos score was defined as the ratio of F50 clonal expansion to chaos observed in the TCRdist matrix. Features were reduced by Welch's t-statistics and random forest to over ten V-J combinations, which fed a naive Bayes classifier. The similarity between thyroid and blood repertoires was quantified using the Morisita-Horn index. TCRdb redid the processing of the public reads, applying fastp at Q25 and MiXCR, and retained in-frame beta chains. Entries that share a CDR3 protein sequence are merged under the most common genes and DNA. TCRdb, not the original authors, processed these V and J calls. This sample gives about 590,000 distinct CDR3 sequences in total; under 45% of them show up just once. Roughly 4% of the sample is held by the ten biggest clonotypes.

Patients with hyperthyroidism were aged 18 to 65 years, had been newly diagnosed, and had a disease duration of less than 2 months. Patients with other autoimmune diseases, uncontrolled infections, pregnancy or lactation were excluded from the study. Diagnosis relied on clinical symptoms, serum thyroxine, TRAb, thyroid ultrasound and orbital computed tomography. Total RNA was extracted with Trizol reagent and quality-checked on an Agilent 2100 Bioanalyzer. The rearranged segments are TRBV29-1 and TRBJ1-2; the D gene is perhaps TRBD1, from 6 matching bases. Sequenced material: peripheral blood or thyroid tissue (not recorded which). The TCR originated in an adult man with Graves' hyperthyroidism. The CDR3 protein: CSIEDLPGEPYGYTF. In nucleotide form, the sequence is TGCAGCATTGAAGATCTGCCAGGGGAGCCCTATGGCTACACCTTC.